This TCR beta chain was documented in a study of naive and memory T cell subsets. Whole-study results and caveats: Over 85% of naive TCR sequences appeared only once, unlike memory subsets. TCR abundance followed a power law differing between naive and memory subsets.

Both TRBC1 and TRBC2 were covered by a beta constant-region primer of two equimolar oligonucleotides. An oligonucleotide with the SP2 primer and a 12-nucleotide UMI was ligated to the cDNA 3' end. The ligated cDNA underwent four PCR rounds using SP2 and nested alpha and beta constant-region primers. TCRdb called the UMI-ligation and nested PCR reads again in MiXCR, with one record for every CDR3 protein. The sample carries some 150,000 distinct CDR3 sequences, over 15% recorded once. The V gene's germline CDR1 is ENHRY and CDR2 SYGVKD. V lost 2 bases and J 4 bases, leaving 18 bases between the germline ends. This CDR3 spans 16 amino acids. A word on this clonotype: Its antigen is as yet unknown.

This chain uses TRBV10-3 with TRBJ2-7; perhaps TRBD2 as D (6 bases). This TCR was recovered from a human donor in good health. Input material: naive CD4+ T cells from blood. The CDR3 reads CAISETGTLSGYEQYF. CDR3 in DNA: TGTGCCATCAGTGAGACCGGGACTTTAAGTGGGTACGAGCAGTACTTC.